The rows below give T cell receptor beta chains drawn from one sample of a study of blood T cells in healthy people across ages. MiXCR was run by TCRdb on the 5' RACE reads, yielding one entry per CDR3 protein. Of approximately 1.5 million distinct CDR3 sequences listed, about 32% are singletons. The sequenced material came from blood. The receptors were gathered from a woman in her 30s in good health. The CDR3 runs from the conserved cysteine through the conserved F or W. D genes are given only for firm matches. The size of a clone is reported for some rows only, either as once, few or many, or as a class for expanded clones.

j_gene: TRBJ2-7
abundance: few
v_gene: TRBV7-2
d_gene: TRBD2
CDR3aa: CASSLRTSGPTYEQYF
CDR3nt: TGTGCCAGCAGCCTGAGGACTAGCGGGCCCACCTACGAGCAGTACTTC

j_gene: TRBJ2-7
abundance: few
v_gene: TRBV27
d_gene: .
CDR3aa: CASSWESSRNPYEQYF
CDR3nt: TGTGCCAGCAGTTGGGAGTCAAGTCGGAATCCCTACGAGCAGTACTTC

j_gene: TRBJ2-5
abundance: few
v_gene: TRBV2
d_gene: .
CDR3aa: CASSEEPDVQETQYF
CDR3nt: TGTGCCAGCAGTGAAGAGCCGGATGTCCAAGAGACCCAGTACTTC

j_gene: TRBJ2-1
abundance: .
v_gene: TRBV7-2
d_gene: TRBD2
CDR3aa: CASGARLAGGSPNEQFF
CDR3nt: TGTGCCAGCGGCGCCCGACTAGCGGGAGGTTCCCCCAATGAGCAGTTCTTC

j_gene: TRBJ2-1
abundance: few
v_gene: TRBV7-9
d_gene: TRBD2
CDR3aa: CASSLEVLAGGPQEQFF
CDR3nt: TGTGCCAGCAGCTTAGAGGTACTTGCGGGGGGGCCACAGGAGCAGTTCTTC

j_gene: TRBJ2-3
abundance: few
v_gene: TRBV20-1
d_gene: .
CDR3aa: CSANPLQGHSNTDTQYF
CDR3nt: TGCAGTGCTAATCCACTACAGGGCCACTCCAACACAGATACGCAGTATTTT

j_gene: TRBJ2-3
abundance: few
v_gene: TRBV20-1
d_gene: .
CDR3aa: CSALGTRSDTDTQYF
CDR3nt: TGCAGTGCACTGGGCACTCGTTCTGACACAGATACGCAGTATTTT

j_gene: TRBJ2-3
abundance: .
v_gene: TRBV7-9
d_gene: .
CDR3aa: CASSLARLGTDTQYF
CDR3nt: TGTGCCAGCAGCTTAGCCCGCCTGGGCACAGATACGCAGTATTTT

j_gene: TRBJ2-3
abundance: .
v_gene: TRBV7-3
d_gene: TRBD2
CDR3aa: CASSLNAGGTDTQYF
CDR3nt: TGTGCCAGCAGCTTAAACGCGGGAGGAACAGATACGCAGTATTTT

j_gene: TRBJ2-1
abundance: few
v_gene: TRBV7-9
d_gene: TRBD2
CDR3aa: CASSFGASGVNEQFF
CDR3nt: TGTGCCAGCAGCTTCGGGGCTAGCGGGGTTAATGAGCAGTTCTTC

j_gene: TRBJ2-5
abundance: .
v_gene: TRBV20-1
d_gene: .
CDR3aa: CSASLESQETQYF
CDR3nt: TGCAGTGCTAGCTTGGAGTCCCAAGAGACCCAGTACTTC

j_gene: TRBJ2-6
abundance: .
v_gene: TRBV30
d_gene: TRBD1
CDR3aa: CAWSTGDSGANVLTF
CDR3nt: TGTGCCTGGAGTACAGGGGATTCTGGGGCCAACGTCCTGACTTTC

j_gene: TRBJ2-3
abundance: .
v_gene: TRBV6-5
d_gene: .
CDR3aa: CASSYSYGFPVITDTQYF
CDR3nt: TGTGCCAGCAGTTACTCGTACGGGTTTCCGGTGATCACAGATACGCAGTATTTT

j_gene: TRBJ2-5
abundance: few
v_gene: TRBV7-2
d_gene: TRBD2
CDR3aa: CASSSTGTSLWETQYF
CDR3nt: TGTGCCAGCAGCTCTACCGGGACTAGCTTATGGGAGACCCAGTACTTC

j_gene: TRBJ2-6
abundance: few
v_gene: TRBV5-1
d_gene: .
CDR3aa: CASTDKSSGANVLTF
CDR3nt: TGCGCCAGCACTGATAAAAGCTCTGGGGCCAACGTCCTGACTTTC

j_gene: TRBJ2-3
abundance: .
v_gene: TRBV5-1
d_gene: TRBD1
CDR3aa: CASSLESGTDGTDTQYF
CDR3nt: TGCGCCAGCAGCTTGGAATCCGGGACAGATGGCACAGATACGCAGTATTTT

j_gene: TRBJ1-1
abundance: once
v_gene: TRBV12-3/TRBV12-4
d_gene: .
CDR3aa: CASSQRTGTNTEAFF
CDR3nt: TGTGCCAGCAGCCAAAGAACAGGAACGAACACTGAAGCTTTCTTT

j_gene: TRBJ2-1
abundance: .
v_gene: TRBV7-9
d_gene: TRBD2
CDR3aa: CASRSGLAGNFKQFF
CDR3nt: TGTGCCAGCAGATCCGGACTAGCGGGAAATTTTAAGCAGTTCTTC

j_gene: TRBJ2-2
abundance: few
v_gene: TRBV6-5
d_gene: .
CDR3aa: CASGRTNTGELFF
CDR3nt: TGTGCCAGCGGGAGGACGAACACCGGGGAGCTGTTTTTT

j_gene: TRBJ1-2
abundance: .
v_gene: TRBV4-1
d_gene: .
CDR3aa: CASSQAPGSGYGYTF
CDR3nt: TGCGCCAGCAGCCAAGCTCCGGGATCGGGCTATGGCTACACCTTC

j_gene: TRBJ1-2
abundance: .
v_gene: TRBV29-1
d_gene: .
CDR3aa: CSVDYNYGYTF
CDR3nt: TGCAGCGTTGACTATAACTATGGCTACACCTTC

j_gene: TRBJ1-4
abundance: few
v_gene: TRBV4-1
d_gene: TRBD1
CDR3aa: CASTGGPTGKLFF
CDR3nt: TGCGCCAGCACAGGGGGCCCAACTGGAAAACTGTTTTTT

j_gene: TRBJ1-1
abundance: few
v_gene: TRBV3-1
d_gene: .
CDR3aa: CASSQDSGEVTEAFF
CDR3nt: TGTGCCAGCAGCCAAGATTCAGGGGAGGTCACTGAAGCTTTCTTT

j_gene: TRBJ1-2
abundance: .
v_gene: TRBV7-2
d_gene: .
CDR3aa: CASSLGFQTDGYTF
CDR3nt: TGTGCCAGCAGCTTAGGGTTCCAGACTGATGGCTACACCTTC

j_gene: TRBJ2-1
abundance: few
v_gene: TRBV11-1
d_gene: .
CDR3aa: CASSLSGTHLGQFF
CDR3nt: TGTGCCAGCAGCTTAAGTGGGACGCACCTGGGACAGTTCTTC

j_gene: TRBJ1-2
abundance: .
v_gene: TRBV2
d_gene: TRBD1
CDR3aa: CASSEGPGQIGYTF
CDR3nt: TGTGCCAGCAGTGAAGGACCGGGACAGATTGGCTACACCTTC

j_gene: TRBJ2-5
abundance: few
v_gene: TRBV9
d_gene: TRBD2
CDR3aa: CASSGLAGGHQETQYF
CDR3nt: TGTGCCAGCAGCGGACTAGCGGGGGGCCACCAAGAGACCCAGTACTTC

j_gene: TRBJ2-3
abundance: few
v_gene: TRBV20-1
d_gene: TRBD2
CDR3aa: CSALSGGADTQYF
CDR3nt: TGCAGTGCTTTAAGCGGGGGGGCGGATACGCAGTATTTT

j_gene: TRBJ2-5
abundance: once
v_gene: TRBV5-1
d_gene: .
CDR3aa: CASSPVGGGAIGETQYF
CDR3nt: TGCGCCAGCAGCCCGGTGGGAGGGGGCGCGATCGGGGAGACCCAGTACTTC

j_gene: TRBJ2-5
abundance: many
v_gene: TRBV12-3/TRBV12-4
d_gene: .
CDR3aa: CASSPNLLETQYF
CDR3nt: TGTGCCAGCAGCCCAAACCTCCTCGAGACCCAGTACTTC

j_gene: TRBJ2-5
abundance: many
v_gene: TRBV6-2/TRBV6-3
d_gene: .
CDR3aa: CASSDRTTQETQYF
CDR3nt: TGTGCCAGCAGTGACCGGACGACCCAAGAGACCCAGTACTTC

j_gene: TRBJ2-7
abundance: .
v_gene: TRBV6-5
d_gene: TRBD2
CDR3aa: CASSPSSGGNYEQYF
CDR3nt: TGTGCCAGCAGTCCCTCTAGCGGGGGGAACTACGAGCAGTACTTC

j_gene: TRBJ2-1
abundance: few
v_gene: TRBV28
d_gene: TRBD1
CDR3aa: CASHRQGVGNEQFF
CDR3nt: TGTGCCAGCCATCGACAGGGGGTCGGCAATGAGCAGTTCTTC